Listed here is a single T cell receptor (beta chain). Sequencing used immunoSEQ multiplex PCR; TCRdb keeps in-frame clones, though not all of them. The repertoire has 100,000 to 150,000 clones, roughly 82% of them found once; the top ten carry around 5%. This sample is drawn from a study of blood T cell repertoires in COVID-19. Germline V gene sequence: CDR1 SSHAT, CDR2 FNYEAQ (reference sequence). Trimming removed 6 bases from V and 5 bases from J, with 16 bases in between. The CDR3 is made up of 15 amino acids. This receptor was taken from a human donor in a cohort sampled during active COVID-19. The specimen sequenced was peripheral blood. The chain carries TRBV7-7 and TRBJ2-2, with D unclear. The CDR3, as DNA: TGTGCCAGCAGGTCTGGGCTTAATGATACCGGGGAGCTGTTTTTT. This gives the protein CASRSGLNDTGELFF.